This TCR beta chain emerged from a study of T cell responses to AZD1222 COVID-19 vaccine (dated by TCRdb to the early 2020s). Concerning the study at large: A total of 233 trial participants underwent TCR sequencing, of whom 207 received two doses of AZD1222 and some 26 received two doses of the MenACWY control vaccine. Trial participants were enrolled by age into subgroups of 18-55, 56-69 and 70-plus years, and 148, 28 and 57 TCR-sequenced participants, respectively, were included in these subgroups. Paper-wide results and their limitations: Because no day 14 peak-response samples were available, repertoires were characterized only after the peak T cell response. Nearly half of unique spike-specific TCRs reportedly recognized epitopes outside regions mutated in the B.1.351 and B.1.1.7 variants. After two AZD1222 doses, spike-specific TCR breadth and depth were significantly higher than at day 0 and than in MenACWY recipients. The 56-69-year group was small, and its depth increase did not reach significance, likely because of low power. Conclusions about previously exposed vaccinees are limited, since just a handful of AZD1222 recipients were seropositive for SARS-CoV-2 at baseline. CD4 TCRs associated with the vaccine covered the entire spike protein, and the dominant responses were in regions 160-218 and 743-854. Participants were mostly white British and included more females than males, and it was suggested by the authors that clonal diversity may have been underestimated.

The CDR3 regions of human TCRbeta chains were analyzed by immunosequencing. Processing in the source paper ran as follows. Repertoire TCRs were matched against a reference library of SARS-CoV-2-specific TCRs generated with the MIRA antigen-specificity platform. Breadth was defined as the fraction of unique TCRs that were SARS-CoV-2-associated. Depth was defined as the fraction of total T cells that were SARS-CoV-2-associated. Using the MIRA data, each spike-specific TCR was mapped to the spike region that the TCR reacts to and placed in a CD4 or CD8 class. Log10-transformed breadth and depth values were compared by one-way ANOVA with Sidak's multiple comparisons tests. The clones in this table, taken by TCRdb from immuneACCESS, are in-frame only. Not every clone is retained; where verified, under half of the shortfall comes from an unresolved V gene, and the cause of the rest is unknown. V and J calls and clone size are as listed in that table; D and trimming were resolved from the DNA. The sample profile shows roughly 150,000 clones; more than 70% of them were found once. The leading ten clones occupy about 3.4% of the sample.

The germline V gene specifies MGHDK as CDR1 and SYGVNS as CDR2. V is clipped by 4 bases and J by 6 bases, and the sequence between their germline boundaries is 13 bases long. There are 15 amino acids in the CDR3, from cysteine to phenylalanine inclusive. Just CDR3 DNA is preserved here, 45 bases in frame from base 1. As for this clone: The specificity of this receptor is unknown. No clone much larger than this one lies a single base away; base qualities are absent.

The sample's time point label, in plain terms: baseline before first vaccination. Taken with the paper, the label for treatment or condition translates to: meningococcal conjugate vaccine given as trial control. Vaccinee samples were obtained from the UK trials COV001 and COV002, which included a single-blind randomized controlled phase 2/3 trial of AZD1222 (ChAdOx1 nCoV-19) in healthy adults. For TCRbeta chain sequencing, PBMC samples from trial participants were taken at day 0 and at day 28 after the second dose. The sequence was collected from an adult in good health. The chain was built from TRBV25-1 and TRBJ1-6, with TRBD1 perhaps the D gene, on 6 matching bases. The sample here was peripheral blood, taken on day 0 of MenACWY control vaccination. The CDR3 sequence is CASSVRTVSNSPLHF. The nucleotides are TGTGCCAGCAGTGTGCGGACAGTGAGTAATTCACCCCTCCACTTT.